This T cell receptor beta chain was recorded in a study of shared clonotypes between healthy human individuals. To note about this clone: The antigen is not known.

The naive CD8 fraction comprised CD45RO-negative cells positively selected for CCR7 and excluded terminally differentiated effector memory CD45RA+ cells. General study findings and limits: Relative to clonotypes present in all four donors, those not shared had lower generation probabilities. Few donors restricted represented genetic and exposure-history diversity. Specimens sampled were limited to blood, with tissue repertoires likely differing. The naive CD4 repertoires of a few donors were compared, and about 5% of clonotypes were shared.

The protocol was immunoSEQ multiplex PCR, while the TCRdb copy is restricted to in-frame clones and leaves out a portion. Among around 2,100,000 clones listed, just under 95% were seen once. V shed 1 base, J shed 0 bases, and the junction held 11 bases outside the gene matches. The CDR3 is 19 residues long. The V gene's germline CDR1 is SEHNR and CDR2 FQNEAQ (reference sequence). The V and J genes are TRBV7-9 and TRBJ2-4; 8 positions agree with TRBD2. Sequenced sample: naive CD8+ T cells sorted from blood. The receptor was isolated from a man between 18 and 35 years old in good health. CDR3 region: CASSLGTGGRFQAKNIQYF. CDR3 in DNA: TGTGCCAGCAGCTTAGGTACGGGGGGGAGGTTTCAAGCCAAAAACATTCAGTACTTC.